Shown below are 13 T cell receptor beta chains from a single sample sequenced in a study of early T cells in non-severe SARS-CoV-2 infection. TCRdb reanalysed the 5' RACE reads using MiXCR and keeps one entry per CDR3 protein. The repertoire holds approximately 76,000 distinct CDR3 sequences, with 11% to 15% as singletons. Material: whole blood. The source is an adult who was a healthcare worker with PCR-confirmed SARS-CoV-2 infection or an uninfected control (not recorded which).

The chain joins TRBV7-9 to TRBJ2-7; the D gene is possibly TRBD2 (6 bases). CDR1 is SEHNR, CDR2 FQNEAQ, per germline (reference sequence). The CDR3 extends over 14 amino acids. Trimming took 5 bases from V and 7 from J, leaving 18 bases between them. The CDR3 loop reads CASSPGVYNLEQYF. For the CDR3, the DNA is TGTGCCAGCAGCCCGGGGGTATACAATCTGGAGCAGTACTTC. The entire variable domain, with the rest obtained from reference TRBV7-9 and TRBJ2-7, is as follows: DTGVSQNPRHKITKRGQNVTFRCDPISEHNRLYWYRQTLGQGPEFLTYFQNEAQLEKSRLLSDRFSAERPKGSFSTLEIQRTEQGDSAMYLCASSPGVYNLEQYFGPGTRLTVT.

This chain uses TRBV12-5 with TRBJ2-5, with D tentatively TRBD2 (6 bases). The CDR3 runs 15 residues. The ends were cut back, 5 bases at V and 1 base at J, with 14 bases in the middle. Germline V CDR1 and CDR2: LGHNT, FRNRAP. DNA for the CDR3: TGTGCTAGTGGTCAATCCGGGACTCCCCAAGAGACCCAGTACTTC. Translation: CASGQSGTPQETQYF.

This clonotype has only a few counts. The V and J genes are TRBV20-1 and TRBJ2-5; TRBD2 agrees at 7 bases. Trimming at V came to 0 bases and at J to 4 bases, leaving 8 bases not matched to a gene. The CDR3 covers 15 residues. Germline V CDR1 and CDR2: DFQATT, SNEGSKA (reference sequence). The CDR3 is CSARDLGGSIETQYF. CDR3 in DNA: TGCAGTGCTAGAGATTTAGGCGGGAGTATAGAGACCCAGTACTTC.

The CDR3 is CASSLGGGELFF. The CDR3, as DNA: TGTGCCAGCAGCCTAGGGGGTGGGGAGCTGTTTTTT. This chain connects TRBV5-4 to TRBJ2-2, with a possible D match to TRBD1 (6 bases). Trimming shortened V by 4 bases and J by 8 bases, and 9 bases separated the two germline ends. The CDR3 loop spans 12 amino acids. Germline assignment: CDR1 SGHNT and CDR2 YYREEE (reference sequence).

The chain employs TRBV5-6 and TRBJ1-2; 7 bases match TRBD1. V dropped 3 bases and J dropped 8; count of bases not matched to a gene: 13. This CDR3 is built from 15 residues. Per germline, CDR1 SGHDT and CDR2 YYEEEE. The CDR3 nucleotides read TGTGCCAGCAGCTCAACTCTAGACAGGGCGCACGGCTACACCTTC. Its protein product is CASSSTLDRAHGYTF.

V usage is TRBV10-2 and J usage is TRBJ2-2, with unresolved D. In germline, CDR1 is WSHSY, CDR2 SAAADI. Trimming removed 4 bases from V and 7 bases from J, with 16 bases in between. The CDR3 sequence is 15 residues long. CDR3 region: CASSGAPVIGGELFF. The CDR3 DNA reads TGCGCCAGCAGTGGAGCGCCGGTAATCGGCGGGGAGCTGTTTTTT.

This clonotype was observed a handful of times. The rearrangement uses TRBV5-1 and TRBJ2-3; 8 bases agree with TRBD1. CDR3 length equals 13 residues. V trimming: 5 bases; J trimming: 5 bases; junction bases outside the gene matches: 4. The germline V gene has CDR1 SGHRS and CDR2 YFSETQ. CDR3 sequence: CASSSQGVDTQYF. For the CDR3, the DNA is TGCGCCAGCAGTTCACAGGGGGTAGATACGCAGTATTTT.

This clonotype was counted many times. The J gene is TRBJ2-7, the V gene TRBV12-5; 7 nucleotides agree with TRBD2. CDR3 size: 14 residues. Germline V gives CDR1 LGHNT, CDR2 FRNRAP. With V trimmed by 7 bases and J by 1 base, 7 bases remained unmatched. The CDR3 region has the DNA TGTGCTAGTGCCGCTTGGGGGGGTTCCTACGAGCAGTACTTC. Translating gives CASAAWGGSYEQYF.

The V call is TRBV20-1, the J call TRBJ2-2, with 14 bases fitting TRBD2. The CDR3 sequence is 16 residues long. With V trimmed by 3 bases and J by 2 bases, 2 bases remained unmatched. Germline CDR1 is DFQATT and CDR2 is SNEGSKA (reference sequence). DNA for the CDR3: TGCAGTGCTAGGGGACTAGCGGGAGCCAACACCGGGGAGCTGTTTTTT. It specifies CSARGLAGANTGELFF.

This clonotype was observed at least ten times. The rearrangement links TRBV7-2 to TRBJ2-2; 7 bases are shared with TRBD1. V lost 5 bases and J lost 3; bases outside the gene matches: 9. The CDR3 extends over 16 amino acids. CDR1 is SGHTA, CDR2 FQGNSA, per germline. The CDR3 spells CASSLQGVYYTGELFF. The CDR3 bases are TGTGCCAGCAGCCTCCAGGGGGTATATTACACCGGGGAGCTGTTTTTT.

This clonotype was counted between two and nine times. The V call is TRBV30, the J call TRBJ2-3; D uncertain. The CDR3 has 12 residues. Trimming shortened V by 7 bases and J by 4 bases, and 12 bases separated the two germline ends. Per the germline V gene, CDR1 is GTSNPN and CDR2 is SVGIG (reference sequence). The CDR3 nucleotides are TGTGCCTTCTCGAATCCCCCAGATACGCAGTATTTT. Translation: CAFSNPPDTQYF.

This clonotype was counted only a few times. CDR3 residues: CASSGAGTRWNTQYF. The CDR3 DNA sequence: TGTGCCAGCAGTGGAGCCGGGACTAGATGGAATACGCAGTATTTT. V and J are TRBV6-1 and TRBJ2-3; 8 nucleotides agree with TRBD2. With V trimmed by 4 bases and J by 7 bases, 10 bases remained unmatched. Germline assignment: CDR1 MNHNS and CDR2 SASEGT. The CDR3 sequence is 15 residues long.

The chain uses TRBV6-6 and TRBJ2-7; the D is unclear. Germline V gene data show CDR1 as MNHNY and CDR2 as SVGAGI (reference sequence). CDR3 length: 12 residues. Trimming left V 0 bases short and J 12 bases short, with 12 bases between. The CDR3 sequence: CASSYSRKNGYF. The CDR3 coding sequence is TGTGCCAGCAGTTACTCGCGTAAGAATGGGTACTTC.